Following are 28 T cell receptor beta chains from one sample sequenced in a study of blood T cell repertoires in COVID-19. Only in-frame clones appear in the TCRdb table, and some are missing; sequencing was by immunoSEQ multiplex PCR. The data show 150,000 to 200,000 clones, around nine tenths seen once. Sample: peripheral blood. The origin of the receptors is a man in his 60s with active or convalescent COVID-19.

The chain employs TRBV7-2 and TRBJ2-3; TRBD2 agrees at 8 bases. The germline CDR1 and CDR2 sequences are SGHTA and FQGNSA. After removal of 7 bases from V and 4 bases from J, the junction contained 13 bases not matched to a gene. This CDR3 is built from 16 residues. The CDR3 bases are TGTGCCAGCACCTCACGCGGGGGCGGGGGGTCAGATACGCAGTATTTT. It codes for CASTSRGGGGSDTQYF.

The chain uses TRBV5-1 and TRBJ1-2; 8 positions match TRBD1. V lost 2 bases, J lost 8 bases, and 5 bases stayed unmatched. The CDR3 runs to 13 residues. Germline CDR1 is SGHRS and CDR2 is YFSETQ. CDR3 sequence reads: CASSFQGAGGYTF. CDR3 nucleotide sequence: TGCGCCAGCAGCTTTCAGGGGGCCGGAGGCTACACCTTC. Together with reference TRBV5-1 and TRBJ1-2, the CDR3 gives the full variable domain: KAGVTQTPRYLIKTRGQQVTLSCSPISGHRSVSWYQQTPGQGLQFLFEYFSETQRNKGNFPGRFSGRQFSNSRSEMNVSTLELGDSALYLCASSFQGAGGYTFGSGTRLTVV.

The V and J genes are TRBV25-1 and TRBJ1-2, with 11 bases matching TRBD1. V shed 5 bases, J shed 11 bases, and the junction held 13 bases outside the gene matches. Germline V gene data show CDR1 as MGHDK and CDR2 as SYGVNS. This CDR3 region has 15 residues. In DNA form, the CDR3 reads TGTGCCAGCAGTAATCCCGGGACAGGGGGGTCAGGGTACACCTTC. Amino acids: CASSNPGTGGSGYTF.

This chain connects TRBV27 to TRBJ2-7; D is unclear. With 10 bases removed from V and 5 bases from J, the gap between germline ends came to 12 bases. CDR1 is MNHEY, CDR2 SMNVEV, per germline (reference sequence). This CDR3 spans 11 amino acids. In DNA, the CDR3 is TGTGCCACCAAAGAACGGGACGAGCAGTACTTC. Translation gives CATKERDEQYF.

The chain employs TRBV27 and TRBJ1-5; weak D call: TRBD1 (5 bases). CDR1 is MNHEY, CDR2 SMNVEV, per germline (reference sequence). The V gene lost 2 bases and the J gene lost 6 bases, with 11 bases spanning the gap. This CDR3 has 14 amino acids. The CDR3 reads CASSLAGDRQPQHF. For the CDR3, the DNA is TGTGCCAGCAGTTTAGCGGGGGACCGTCAGCCCCAGCATTTT.

The J gene is TRBJ1-5, the V gene TRBV23-1; 10 nucleotides match TRBD1. TRBV23-1 is classed as an ORF, of uncertain function. The CDR3 runs to 15 residues. The V gene end was trimmed by 7 bases and the J gene end by 6 bases; junction bases not matched to a gene: 9. The CDR3 here is CASTRLGQGIQPQHF. The CDR3 nucleotides are TGCGCCAGCACCAGGCTGGGACAGGGGATTCAGCCCCAGCATTTT.

V gene TRBV21-1 combines with J gene TRBJ1-2; the D segment call TRBD1 is taken from the table without a DNA check. TRBV21-1 is a pseudogene. This CDR3 spans 14 amino acids. The CDR3 loop is CASSKARGTYGYTF. As DNA, the CDR3 is TGTGCCAGCAGCAAAGCAAGGGGGACATATGGCTACACCTTC.

V usage is TRBV5-1 and J usage is TRBJ2-2; D gene unclear. The germline gives CDR1 SGHRS, CDR2 YFSETQ. This CDR3 has 16 amino acids. V shed 1 base and J shed 0 bases, with 10 bases lying between them. The CDR3, as DNA: TGCGCCAGCAGCTTGTCGGTCAGCGCGAACACCGGGGAGCTGTTTTTT. As protein: CASSLSVSANTGELFF. Full variable domain (rest looked up from reference TRBV5-1 and TRBJ2-2): KAGVTQTPRYLIKTRGQQVTLSCSPISGHRSVSWYQQTPGQGLQFLFEYFSETQRNKGNFPGRFSGRQFSNSRSEMNVSTLELGDSALYLCASSLSVSANTGELFFGEGSRLTVL.

This clone showed up just a few times. The V gene is TRBV6-4, the J gene TRBJ2-7; D is perhaps TRBD1 (5 bases). The CDR3 is 13 amino acids. Trimming pared 3 bases from V and 5 bases from J, leaving 11 bases between. Germline values: CDR1 MRHNA, CDR2 SNTAGT. CDR3 loop: CASSDAGQDEQYF. As DNA, the CDR3 is TGTGCCAGCAGTGATGCAGGGCAGGACGAGCAGTACTTC.

For the CDR3, the DNA is TGTGCCACCAGTGACTCGTTATCTGGAAACACCATATATTTT. The encoded protein is CATSDSLSGNTIYF. The chain uses TRBV24-1 and TRBJ1-3; D ambiguous. CDR1 KGHDR and CDR2 SFDVKD come from the germline V gene. This CDR3 is 14 amino acids long. Between the trimmed V and J ends, which lost 4 bases and 1 base, there was a span of 7 bases.

As regards this clone: Other DNA sequences in this sample translate to the same CDR3. This chain joins TRBV7-9 and TRBJ1-5, with TRBD1 matching over 7 bases. Trimming removed 1 base from V and 0 bases from J; junction bases left unmatched: 0. Germline V gene lookup returns CDR1 SEHNR and CDR2 FQNEAQ (reference sequence). The CDR3 consists of 15 residues. The CDR3 spells CASSLGDSSNQPQHF. The CDR3 DNA follows: TGTGCCAGCAGCTTAGGGGACAGTAGCAATCAGCCCCAGCATTTT.

The rearrangement joins TRBV19 to TRBJ2-5, with 7 bases matching TRBD2. The CDR3 has 14 residues. Germline V CDR1 and CDR2: LNHDA, SQIVND (reference sequence). Trimming at V came to 5 bases and at J to 5 bases, leaving 8 bases not matched to a gene. CDR3 DNA sequence: TGTGCCAGTAGTGTGGGGGGGGTCTCGGAGACCCAGTACTTC. Amino acid sequence: CASSVGGVSETQYF.

The chain is built from TRBV5-4 and TRBJ1-2; D unclear. The CDR3 is 14 amino acids. V was clipped by 2 bases and J by 4 bases, with 12 bases between them. The germline V gene encodes CDR1 SGHNT and CDR2 YYREEE (reference sequence). The CDR3 sequence is CASSFREKLYGYTF. The CDR3, as DNA: TGTGCCAGCAGCTTTAGAGAAAAACTCTATGGCTACACCTTC.

The V and J genes are TRBV10-1 and TRBJ2-5; TRBD1 agrees at 8 bases. Germline V gene lookup returns CDR1 WNHNN and CDR2 SYGVQD (reference sequence). Unmatched junction bases numbered 6, after V lost 2 bases and J lost 4 bases. There are 15 residues in the CDR3. The CDR3 loop reads CASSEPRTGRETQYF. CDR3 sequence (DNA): TGCGCCAGCAGTGAGCCCCGGACAGGGCGAGAGACCCAGTACTTC.

The chain links TRBV7-9 to TRBJ1-1, with D uncertain. Trimming removed 10 bases from V and 4 bases from J, with 16 bases in between. Germline assignment: CDR1 SEHNR and CDR2 FQNEAQ (reference sequence). The CDR3 consists of 13 residues. The CDR3 loop is CATTTQVGTEAFF. The CDR3 nucleotides are TGTGCCACCACAACGCAGGTTGGCACTGAAGCTTTCTTT.

The rearrangement links TRBV11-2 to TRBJ1-1; 8 bases match TRBD1. The germline CDR1 and CDR2 sequences are SGHAT and FQNNGV. J gave up 5 bases and V 4 bases, and 12 bases lay outside the gene matches. The CDR3 runs 16 residues. The CDR3 sequence is CASSYGGYRGSTEAFF. The CDR3 DNA reads TGTGCCAGCAGCTACGGGGGTTACAGGGGGTCGACTGAAGCTTTCTTT.

V gene TRBV19 combines with J gene TRBJ1-1; D unclear. V was pared by 4 bases and J by 0 bases, with 9 bases between. The germline V gene encodes CDR1 LNHDA and CDR2 SQIVND (reference sequence). The CDR3 is 14 residues long. CDR3 protein: CASSKQALNTEAFF. CDR3 coding DNA: TGTGCCAGTAGTAAGCAGGCGCTGAACACTGAAGCTTTCTTT.

In DNA, the CDR3 is TGTGCCAGCAGCCTTCTAGGGGCTGGGGCCAACGTCCTGACTTTC. Amino acid sequence: CASSLLGAGANVLTF. The chain links TRBV7-3 to TRBJ2-6, with D possibly matching TRBD1 (5 bases). This CDR3 region has 15 residues. In germline, CDR1 is SGHTA, CDR2 FQGTGA. Trimming left V 5 bases short and J 2 bases short, with 10 bases between.

This clone has just a few counts. This rearrangement joins TRBV27 to TRBJ1-6; D is unresolved. This CDR3 region has 14 residues. V was clipped by 3 bases and J by 4 bases, with 7 bases between them. CDR1 MNHEY and CDR2 SMNVEV come from the germline V gene (reference sequence). CDR3 sequence reads: CASSFSVYNSPLHF. The CDR3 DNA reads TGTGCCAGCAGTTTCAGTGTTTATAATTCACCCCTCCACTTT.

The chain links TRBV2 to TRBJ1-3; D unresolved. The germline V gene encodes CDR1 SNHLY and CDR2 FYNNEI. The V and J ends lost 6 bases and 4 bases respectively, with 10 bases between them. The CDR3 loop spans 13 amino acids. DNA for the CDR3: TGTGCCAGCAGAACGGACTCGGGAAACACCATATATTTT. Translation: CASRTDSGNTIYF.

The rearrangement links TRBV7-6 to TRBJ2-6; D is possibly TRBD2 (6 bases). CDR1 is SGHVS and CDR2 is FNYEAQ in the germline V gene. This CDR3 is built from 19 residues. The V and J ends lost 5 bases and 0 bases respectively, with 20 bases between them. CDR3 DNA: TGTGCCAGCAGCCCCAGTCCCGGGGGTATTAGCTCTGGGGCCAACGTCCTGACTTTC. Translated: CASSPSPGGISSGANVLTF.

This clone was seen just once. The chain employs TRBV18 and TRBJ1-3; unclear D gene. V dropped 3 bases and J dropped 2 bases, with 17 bases sitting between them. CDR3 size: 17 residues. Germline CDR1 reads KGHSH; CDR2 reads LQKENI. This CDR3 is CASSPFATDGPGNTIYF. The CDR3 nucleotides are TGTGCCAGCTCACCGTTCGCAACCGATGGGCCTGGAAACACCATATATTTT. Looking up the rest from reference TRBV18 and TRBJ1-3 gives the full variable domain: NAGVMQNPRHLVRRRGQEARLRCSPMKGHSHVYWYRQLPEEGLKFMVYLQKENIIDESGMPKERFSAEFPKEGPSILRIQQVVRGDSAAYFCASSPFATDGPGNTIYFGEGSWLTVV.

This chain joins TRBV19 and TRBJ1-5; D is unresolved. Germline V gene lookup returns CDR1 LNHDA and CDR2 SQIVND (reference sequence). V lost 11 bases and J 3 bases, leaving 11 bases between the germline ends. This CDR3 is built from 12 residues. This chain's CDR3 is CASGVPNQPQHF. The DNA for the CDR3 is TGTGCCTCCGGGGTACCCAATCAGCCCCAGCATTTT.

This chain connects TRBV18 to TRBJ2-1; 8 positions match TRBD1. Per the germline V gene, CDR1 is KGHSH and CDR2 is LQKENI. After removal of 6 bases from V and 0 bases from J, the junction contained 4 bases not matched to a gene. The CDR3 contains 15 residues. The CDR3: CASSPDRVSYNEQFF. The CDR3 DNA follows: TGTGCCAGCTCCCCGGACAGGGTCTCCTACAATGAGCAGTTCTTC.

This clone appeared once. The gene calls are TRBV10-3 and TRBJ1-5; D not resolved. CDR1 and CDR2 (germline): ENHRY, SYGVKD. CDR3 length equals 16 residues. The V and J ends lost 0 bases and 7 bases respectively, with 16 bases between them. The CDR3 reads CAISESNGPGGQPQHF. The CDR3, as DNA: TGTGCCATCAGTGAGTCGAACGGACCGGGCGGGCAGCCCCAGCATTTT.

This clone is a singleton in its sample. This CDR3 reads CASSVRQGYNSPLHF. The CDR3 DNA sequence: TGTGCCAGCAGCGTGCGACAGGGCTATAATTCACCCCTCCACTTT. The chain joins TRBV5-5 to TRBJ1-6; 7 bases map to TRBD1. The germline CDR1 and CDR2 sequences are SGHKS and YYEKEE (reference sequence). This CDR3 region has 15 residues. The V gene end was trimmed by 4 bases and the J gene end by 3 bases; junction bases not matched to a gene: 4.

In its sample, this clone was seen once. The CDR3 sequence: CATSDLPRTGGSTDTQYF. CDR3 sequence (DNA): TGTGCCACCAGTGACCTACCCCGGACAGGGGGCAGCACAGATACGCAGTATTTT. This sequence joins TRBV24-1 and TRBJ2-3, with 11 bases matching TRBD1. Germline loops: CDR1 KGHDR, CDR2 SFDVKD. This CDR3 has 18 residues. J gave up 0 bases and V 4 bases, and 8 bases lay outside the gene matches.

This clone was seen a few times. The chain has TRBV5-5 and TRBJ1-4; D is undetermined. The CDR3 is 17 residues long. V was pared by 1 base and J by 9 bases, with 22 bases between. CDR1 is SGHKS, CDR2 YYEKEE, per germline (reference sequence). The CDR3 DNA reads as TGTGCCAGCAGCTTGAGCGGGAACTCCGGTCGGTGGAAAAAACTGTTTTTT. Translated: CASSLSGNSGRWKKLFF.